This TCR beta chain stems from a study of response to subunit inactivated influenza vaccine. MiXCR was run by TCRdb on the RT-PCR reads, yielding one entry per CDR3 protein. There are around 600,000 distinct CDR3 sequences in the sample; 11% occur only once, and roughly 9.6% lies in the top ten. In this sample, this clonotype turned up a few times. Unmatched junction bases numbered 26, after V lost 7 bases and J lost 7 bases. The CDR3 is 20 residues long. Per germline, CDR1 LGHNT and CDR2 FRNRAP. The sample was also linked to a second study, of T cells expressing NK-cell markers. That paper states: TCR beta libraries carry UMIs added by 5'RACE template switching. Each TCR beta repertoire originated in sorted T cells that were CD3+CD56+NKG2C+, CD3+CD56+NKG2C- or CD3+CD56-NKG2C+. Anti-gamma-delta TCR antibody use in several experiments restricted sorting to alpha-beta TCR T cells. Six of the donors carried dominant NKG2C+ clonotypes that took up 1.0-7.0% of their CD8+ T cells.

The clonotype originates from a man in his forties or fifties who received an inactivated influenza vaccine. The sample was PBMCs from blood, taken on the day of vaccination. The chain is built from TRBV12-5 and TRBJ2-2; 8 bases align to TRBD1. The CDR3, as DNA: TGTGCTAGTGCCACACATCTCGAGACAGGGGACAATTCCTGGGACGGGGAGCTGTTTTTT. Amino acids: CASATHLETGDNSWDGELFF.